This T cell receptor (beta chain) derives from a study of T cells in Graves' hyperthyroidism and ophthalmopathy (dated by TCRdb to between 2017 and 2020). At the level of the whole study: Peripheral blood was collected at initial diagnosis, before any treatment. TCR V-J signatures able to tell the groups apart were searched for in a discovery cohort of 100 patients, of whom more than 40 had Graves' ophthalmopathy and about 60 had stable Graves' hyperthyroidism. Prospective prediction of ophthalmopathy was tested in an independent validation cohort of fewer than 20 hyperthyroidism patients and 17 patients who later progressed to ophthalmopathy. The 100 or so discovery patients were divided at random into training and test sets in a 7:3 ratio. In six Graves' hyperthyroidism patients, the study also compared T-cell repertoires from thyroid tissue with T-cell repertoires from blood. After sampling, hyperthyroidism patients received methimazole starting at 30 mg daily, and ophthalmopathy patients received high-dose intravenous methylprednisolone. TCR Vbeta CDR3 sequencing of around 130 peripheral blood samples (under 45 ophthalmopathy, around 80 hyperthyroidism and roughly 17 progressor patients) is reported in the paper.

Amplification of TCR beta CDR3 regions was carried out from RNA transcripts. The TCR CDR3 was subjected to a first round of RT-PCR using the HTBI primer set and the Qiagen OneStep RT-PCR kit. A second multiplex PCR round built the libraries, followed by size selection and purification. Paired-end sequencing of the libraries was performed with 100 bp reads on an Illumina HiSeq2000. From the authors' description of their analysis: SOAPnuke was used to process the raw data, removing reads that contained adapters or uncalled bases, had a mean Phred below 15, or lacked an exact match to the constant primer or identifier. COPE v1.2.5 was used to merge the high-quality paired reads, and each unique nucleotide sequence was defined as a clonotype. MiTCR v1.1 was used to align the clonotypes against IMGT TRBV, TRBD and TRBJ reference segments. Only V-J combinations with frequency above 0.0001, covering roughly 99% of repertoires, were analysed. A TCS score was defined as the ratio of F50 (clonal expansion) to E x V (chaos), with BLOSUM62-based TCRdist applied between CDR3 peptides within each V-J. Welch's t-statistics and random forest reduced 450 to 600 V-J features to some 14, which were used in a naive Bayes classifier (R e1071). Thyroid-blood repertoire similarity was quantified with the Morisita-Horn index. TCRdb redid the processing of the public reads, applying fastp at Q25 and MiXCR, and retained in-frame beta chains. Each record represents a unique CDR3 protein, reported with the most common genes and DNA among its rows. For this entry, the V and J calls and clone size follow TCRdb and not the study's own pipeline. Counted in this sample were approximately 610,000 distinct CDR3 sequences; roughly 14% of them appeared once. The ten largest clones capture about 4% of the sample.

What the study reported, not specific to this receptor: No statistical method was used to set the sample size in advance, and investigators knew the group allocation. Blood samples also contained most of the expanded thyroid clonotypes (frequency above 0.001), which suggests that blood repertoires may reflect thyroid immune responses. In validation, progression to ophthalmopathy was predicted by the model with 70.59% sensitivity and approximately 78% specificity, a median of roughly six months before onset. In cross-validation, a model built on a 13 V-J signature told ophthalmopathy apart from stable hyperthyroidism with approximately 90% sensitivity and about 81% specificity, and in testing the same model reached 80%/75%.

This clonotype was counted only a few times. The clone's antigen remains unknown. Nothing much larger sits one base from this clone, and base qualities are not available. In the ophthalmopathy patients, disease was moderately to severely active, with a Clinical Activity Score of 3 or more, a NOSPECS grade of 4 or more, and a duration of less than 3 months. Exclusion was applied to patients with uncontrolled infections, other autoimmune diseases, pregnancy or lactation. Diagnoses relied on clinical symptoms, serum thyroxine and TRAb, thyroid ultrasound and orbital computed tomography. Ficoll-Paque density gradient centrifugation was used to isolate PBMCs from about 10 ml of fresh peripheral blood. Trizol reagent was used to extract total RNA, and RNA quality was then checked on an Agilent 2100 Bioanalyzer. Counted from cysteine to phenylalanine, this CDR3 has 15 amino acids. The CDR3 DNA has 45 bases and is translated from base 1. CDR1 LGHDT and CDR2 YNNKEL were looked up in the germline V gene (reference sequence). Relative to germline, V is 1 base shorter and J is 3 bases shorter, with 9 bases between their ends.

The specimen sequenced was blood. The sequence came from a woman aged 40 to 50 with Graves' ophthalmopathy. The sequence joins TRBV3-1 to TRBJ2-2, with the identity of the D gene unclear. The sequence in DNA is TGTGCCAGCAGCCAAGTTGACACCCACACCGGGGAGCTGTTTTTT. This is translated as CASSQVDTHTGELFF.